The T cell receptor (beta chain) under discussion was sequenced for a study of graft-versus-host responses after intestinal transplantation. Clones were read by immunoSEQ multiplex PCR, and TCRdb kept only the in-frame ones, dropping some. The data contain 95,000 to 150,000 clones, around 93% of them seen just once; the ten biggest clones take up 0.095% to 0.15%. In regard to this clone: No antigen is known for it.

The sequence came from a human donor who received an intestinal transplant. The sequencing here drew on unstimulated CD4+ T cells sorted from spleen or lymph node cells, taken before intestinal transplant.

CDR3 sequence reads: CASSLVARLSGEQYF. CDR3 coding DNA: TGTGCCAGCAGCTTAGTTGCCAGGCTATCAGGCGAGCAGTACTTC. This chain uses TRBV7-8 with TRBJ2-7; D not resolved. The CDR3 spans 15 residues. The germline V gene has CDR1 SGHVS and CDR2 FQNEAQ. V gave up 1 base and J gave up 6 bases, with 16 bases separating them.